The TCR beta chain under discussion was sequenced for a study of blood T cells in healthy people across ages. For the study at large: With template switching, about one barcoded beta molecule was captured per two T cells. Study-wide findings and caveats: Per million T cells, the diversity of TCR beta decreased roughly linearly as age advanced. PBMC samples, being unsorted, prevented any conclusive comparison of naive and antigen-experienced cells.

V was pared by 3 bases and J by 5 bases, with 16 bases between. The length of the CDR3 is 15 residues. Primed by a sample-barcoded 5' primer and a J-beta primer mix, a second PCR proceeded for roughly 6 to 12 cycles. Samples each returned at least 3 million CDR3-containing paired-end reads. TCRdb called the 5' RACE reads again in MiXCR, with one record for every CDR3 protein. Counted here are approximately 770,000 distinct CDR3 sequences, about 62% occurring once; the ten biggest clones make up about 20%. In regard to this clonotype: Antigen unknown.

The J gene is TRBJ2-5, the V gene TRBV12-3 or TRBV12-4; D possibly corresponds to TRBD2 (6 bases). The receptor was derived from a man aged 25 to 45 in good health. Source material: blood. CDR3 amino acids: CASSFKGGSWETQYF. In nucleotides, the CDR3 is TGTGCCAGCAGTTTTAAGGGAGGAAGCTGGGAGACCCAGTACTTC.